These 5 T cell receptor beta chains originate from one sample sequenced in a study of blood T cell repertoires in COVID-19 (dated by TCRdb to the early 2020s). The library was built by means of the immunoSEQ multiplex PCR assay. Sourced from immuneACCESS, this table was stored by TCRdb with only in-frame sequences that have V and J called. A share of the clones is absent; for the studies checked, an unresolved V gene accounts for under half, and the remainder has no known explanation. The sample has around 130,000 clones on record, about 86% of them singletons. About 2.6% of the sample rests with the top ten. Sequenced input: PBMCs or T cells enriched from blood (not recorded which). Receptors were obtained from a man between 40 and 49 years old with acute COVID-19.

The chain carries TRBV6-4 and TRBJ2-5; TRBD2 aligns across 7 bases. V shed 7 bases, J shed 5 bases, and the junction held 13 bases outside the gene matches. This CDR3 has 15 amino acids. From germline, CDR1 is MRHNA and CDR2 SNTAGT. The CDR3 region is CASKKPSGRDETQYF. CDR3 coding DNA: TGTGCCAGCAAGAAACCTAGCGGAAGGGATGAGACCCAGTACTTC.

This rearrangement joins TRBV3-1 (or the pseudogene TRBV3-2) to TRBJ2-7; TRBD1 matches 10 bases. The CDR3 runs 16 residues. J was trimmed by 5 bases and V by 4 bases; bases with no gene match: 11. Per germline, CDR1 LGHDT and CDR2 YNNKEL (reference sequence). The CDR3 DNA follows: TGTGCCAGCAGCCTATGGGGACAGGGGCAATCCAACGAGCAGTACTTC. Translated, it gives CASSLWGQGQSNEQYF.

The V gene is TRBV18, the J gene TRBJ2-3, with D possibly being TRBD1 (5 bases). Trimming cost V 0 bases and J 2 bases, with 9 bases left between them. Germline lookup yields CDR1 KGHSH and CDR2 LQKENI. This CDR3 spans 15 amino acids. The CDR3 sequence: CASSPPQTDTDTQYF. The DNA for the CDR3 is TGTGCCAGCTCACCACCGCAGACAGACACAGATACGCAGTATTTT.

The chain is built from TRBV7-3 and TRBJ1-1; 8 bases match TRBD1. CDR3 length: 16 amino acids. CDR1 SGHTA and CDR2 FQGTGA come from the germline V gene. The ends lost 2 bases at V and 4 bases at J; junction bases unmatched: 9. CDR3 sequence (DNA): TGTGCCAGCAGCTTATCGGCAGGGGGCTTCACCACTGAAGCTTTCTTT. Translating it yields CASSLSAGGFTTEAFF.

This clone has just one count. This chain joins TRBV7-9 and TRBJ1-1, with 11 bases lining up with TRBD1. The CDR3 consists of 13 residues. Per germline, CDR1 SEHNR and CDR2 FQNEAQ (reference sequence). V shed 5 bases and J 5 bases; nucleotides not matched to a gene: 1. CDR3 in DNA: TGTGCCAGCAGCGGGACAGGGGGAACTGAAGCTTTCTTT. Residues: CASSGTGGTEAFF.